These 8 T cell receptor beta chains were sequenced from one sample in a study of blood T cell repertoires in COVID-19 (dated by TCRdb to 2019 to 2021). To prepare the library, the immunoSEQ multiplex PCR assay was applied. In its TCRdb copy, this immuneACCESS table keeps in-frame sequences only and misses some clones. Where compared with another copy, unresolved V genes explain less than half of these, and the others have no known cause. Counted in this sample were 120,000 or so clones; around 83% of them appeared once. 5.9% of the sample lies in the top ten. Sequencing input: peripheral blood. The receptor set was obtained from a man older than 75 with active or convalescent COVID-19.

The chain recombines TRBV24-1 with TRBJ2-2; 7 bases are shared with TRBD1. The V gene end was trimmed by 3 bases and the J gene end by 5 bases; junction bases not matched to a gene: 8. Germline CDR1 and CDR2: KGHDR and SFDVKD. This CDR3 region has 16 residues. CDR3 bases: TGTGCCACCAGTGATCCAAGGACAGGCAAGACCGGGGAGCTGTTTTTT. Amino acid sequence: CATSDPRTGKTGELFF.

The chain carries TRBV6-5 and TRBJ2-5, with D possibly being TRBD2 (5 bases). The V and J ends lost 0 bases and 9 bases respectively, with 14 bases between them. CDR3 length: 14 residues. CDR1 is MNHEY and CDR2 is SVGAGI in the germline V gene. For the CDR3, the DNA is TGTGCCAGCAGTTACTCGGGAGTCAAGAGAGCCCAGTACTTC. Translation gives CASSYSGVKRAQYF.

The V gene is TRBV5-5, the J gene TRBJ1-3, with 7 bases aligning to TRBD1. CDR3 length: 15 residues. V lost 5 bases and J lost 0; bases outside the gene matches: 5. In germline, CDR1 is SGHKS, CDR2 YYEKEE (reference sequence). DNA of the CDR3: TGTGCCAGCAGTCGACAGGGACTCTCTGGAAACACCATATATTTT. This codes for CASSRQGLSGNTIYF.

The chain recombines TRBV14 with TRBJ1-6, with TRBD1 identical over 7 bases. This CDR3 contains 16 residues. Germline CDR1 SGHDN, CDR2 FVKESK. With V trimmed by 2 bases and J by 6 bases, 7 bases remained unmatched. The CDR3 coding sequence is TGTGCCAGCAGCCAATATTGGGACAGACCTAATTCACCCCTCCACTTT. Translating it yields CASSQYWDRPNSPLHF.

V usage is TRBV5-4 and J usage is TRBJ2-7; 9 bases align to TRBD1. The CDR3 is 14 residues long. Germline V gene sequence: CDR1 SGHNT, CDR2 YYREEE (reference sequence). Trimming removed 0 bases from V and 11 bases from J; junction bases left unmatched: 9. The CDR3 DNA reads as TGTGCCAGCAGCTTGGGTACAGGGGGCGGGTCGGAGTACTTC. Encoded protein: CASSLGTGGGSEYF.

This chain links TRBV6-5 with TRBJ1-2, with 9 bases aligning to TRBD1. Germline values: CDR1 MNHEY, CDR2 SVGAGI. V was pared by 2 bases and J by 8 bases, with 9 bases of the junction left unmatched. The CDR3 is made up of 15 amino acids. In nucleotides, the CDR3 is TGTGCCAGCAGTTACACGTCGGGACAGGGAGGAGGCTACACCTTC. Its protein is CASSYTSGQGGGYTF.

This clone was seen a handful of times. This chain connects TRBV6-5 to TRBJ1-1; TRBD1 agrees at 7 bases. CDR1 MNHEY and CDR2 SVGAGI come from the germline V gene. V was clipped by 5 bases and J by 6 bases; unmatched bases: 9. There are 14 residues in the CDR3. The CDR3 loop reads CASSRSFRGAEAFF. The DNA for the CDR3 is TGTGCCAGCAGTCGTTCATTCAGGGGGGCTGAAGCTTTCTTT.

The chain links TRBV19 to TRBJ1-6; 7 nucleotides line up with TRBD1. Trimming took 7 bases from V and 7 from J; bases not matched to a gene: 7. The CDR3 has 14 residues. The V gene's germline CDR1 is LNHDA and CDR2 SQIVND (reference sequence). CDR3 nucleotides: TGTGCCAGTACCCGGGGACAGTTAAATTCACCCCTCCACTTT. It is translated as CASTRGQLNSPLHF.